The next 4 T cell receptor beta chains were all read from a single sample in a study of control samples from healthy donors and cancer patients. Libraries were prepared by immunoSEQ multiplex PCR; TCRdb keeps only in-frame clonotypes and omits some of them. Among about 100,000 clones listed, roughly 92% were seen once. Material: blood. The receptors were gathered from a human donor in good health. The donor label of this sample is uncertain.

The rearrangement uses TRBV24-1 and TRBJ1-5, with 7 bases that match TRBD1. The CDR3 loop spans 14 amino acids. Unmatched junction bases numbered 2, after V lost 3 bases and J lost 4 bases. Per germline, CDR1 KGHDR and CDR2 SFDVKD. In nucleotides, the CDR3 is TGTGCCACCAGTGATACGACAGGGAATCAGCCCCAGCATTTT. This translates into CATSDTTGNQPQHF.

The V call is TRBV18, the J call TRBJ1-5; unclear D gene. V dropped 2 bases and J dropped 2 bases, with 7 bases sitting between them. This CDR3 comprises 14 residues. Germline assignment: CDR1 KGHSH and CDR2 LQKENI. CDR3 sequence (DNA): TGTGCCAGCTCACCAGACACGGGCAATCAGCCCCAGCATTTT. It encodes CASSPDTGNQPQHF. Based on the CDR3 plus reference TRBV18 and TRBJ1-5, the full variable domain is NAGVMQNPRHLVRRRGQEARLRCSPMKGHSHVYWYRQLPEEGLKFMVYLQKENIIDESGMPKERFSAEFPKEGPSILRIQQVVRGDSAAYFCASSPDTGNQPQHFGDGTRLSIL.

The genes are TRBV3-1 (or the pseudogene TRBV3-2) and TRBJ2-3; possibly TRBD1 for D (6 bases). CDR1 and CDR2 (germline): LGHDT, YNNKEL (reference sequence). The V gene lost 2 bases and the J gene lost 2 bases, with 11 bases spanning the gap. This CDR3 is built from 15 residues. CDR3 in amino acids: CASSQYRVTTDTQYF. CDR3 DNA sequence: TGTGCCAGCAGCCAATACAGGGTGACCACAGATACGCAGTATTTT.

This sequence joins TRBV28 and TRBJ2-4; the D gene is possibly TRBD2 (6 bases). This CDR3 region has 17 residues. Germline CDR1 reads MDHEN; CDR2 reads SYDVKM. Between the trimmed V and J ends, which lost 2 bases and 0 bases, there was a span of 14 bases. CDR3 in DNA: TGTGCCAGCAGTTTAGTCGGGAGTCCTCTAGCCAAAAACATTCAGTACTTC. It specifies CASSLVGSPLAKNIQYF.